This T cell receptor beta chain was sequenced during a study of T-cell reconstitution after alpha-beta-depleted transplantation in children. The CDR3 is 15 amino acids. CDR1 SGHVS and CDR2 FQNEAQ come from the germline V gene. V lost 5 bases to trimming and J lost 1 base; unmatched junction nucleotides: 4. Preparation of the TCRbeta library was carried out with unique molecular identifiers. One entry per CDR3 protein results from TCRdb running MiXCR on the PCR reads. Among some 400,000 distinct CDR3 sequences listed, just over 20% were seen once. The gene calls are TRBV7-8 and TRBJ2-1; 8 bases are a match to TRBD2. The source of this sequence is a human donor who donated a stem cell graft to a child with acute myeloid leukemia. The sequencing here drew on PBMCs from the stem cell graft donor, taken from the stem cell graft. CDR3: CASSPQRGSYNEQFF. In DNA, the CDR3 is TGTGCCAGCAGCCCCCAGCGGGGGTCCTACAATGAGCAGTTCTTC.